Detailed here is one T cell receptor (beta chain). This entry is derived from a study of blood T cell repertoires in COVID-19. CDR1 is LGHDT and CDR2 is YNNKEL in the germline V gene (reference sequence). V lost 1 base and J lost 4, with 10 bases in between. The CDR3 runs to 14 residues. Profiling relied on immunoSEQ multiplex PCR, and the TCRdb table lists in-frame clones only, not all of them. The data show about 43,000 clones, 80% to 90% seen once. Seattle's cohort entered during active infection and was followed longitudinally. This receptor was obtained from a man aged 35 to 55 with COVID-19, enrolled during active disease. The sequenced material came from peripheral blood. The chain recombines TRBV3-1 (or the pseudogene TRBV3-2) with TRBJ1-1; the D is unclear. For the CDR3, the DNA is TGTGCCAGCAGCCAAGTAGAAGGGAGCACTGAAGCTTTCTTT. It codes for CASSQVEGSTEAFF.